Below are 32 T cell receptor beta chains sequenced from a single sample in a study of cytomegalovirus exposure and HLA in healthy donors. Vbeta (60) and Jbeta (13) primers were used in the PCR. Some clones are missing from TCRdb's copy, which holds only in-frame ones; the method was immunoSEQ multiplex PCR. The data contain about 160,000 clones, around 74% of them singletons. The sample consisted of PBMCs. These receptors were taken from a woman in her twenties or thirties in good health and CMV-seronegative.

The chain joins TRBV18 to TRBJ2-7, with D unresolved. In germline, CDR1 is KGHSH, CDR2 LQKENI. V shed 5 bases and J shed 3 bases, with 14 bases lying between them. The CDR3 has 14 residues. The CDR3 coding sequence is TGTGCCAGCTCATCCGGGTCAAGAGACTACGAGCAGTACTTC. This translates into CASSSGSRDYEQYF.

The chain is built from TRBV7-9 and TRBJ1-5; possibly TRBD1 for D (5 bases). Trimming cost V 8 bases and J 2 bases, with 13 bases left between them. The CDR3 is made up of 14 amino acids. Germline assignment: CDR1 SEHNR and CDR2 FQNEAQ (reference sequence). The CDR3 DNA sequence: TGTGCCAGCTCCGGGGGTACGGGCAATCAGCCCCAGCATTTT. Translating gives CASSGGTGNQPQHF.

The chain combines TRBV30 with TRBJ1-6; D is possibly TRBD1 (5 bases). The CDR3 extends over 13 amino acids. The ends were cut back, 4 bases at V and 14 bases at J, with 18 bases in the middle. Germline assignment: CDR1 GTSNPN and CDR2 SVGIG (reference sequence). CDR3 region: CAWINTGGLTLHF. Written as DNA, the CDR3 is TGTGCCTGGATTAACACCGGGGGTCTCACCCTCCACTTT.

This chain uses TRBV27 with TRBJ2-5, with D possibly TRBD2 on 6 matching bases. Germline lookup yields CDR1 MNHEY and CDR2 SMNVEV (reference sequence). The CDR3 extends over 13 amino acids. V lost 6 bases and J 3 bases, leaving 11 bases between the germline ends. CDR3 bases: TGTGCCAGCAGGGAGGGGAATAAAGAGACCCAGTACTTC. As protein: CASREGNKETQYF.

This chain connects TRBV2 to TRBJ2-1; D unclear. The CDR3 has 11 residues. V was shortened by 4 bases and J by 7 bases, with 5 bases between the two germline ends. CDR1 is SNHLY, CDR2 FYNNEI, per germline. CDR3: CASSAPNEQFF. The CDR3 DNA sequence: TGTGCCAGCAGTGCCCCTAATGAGCAGTTCTTC.

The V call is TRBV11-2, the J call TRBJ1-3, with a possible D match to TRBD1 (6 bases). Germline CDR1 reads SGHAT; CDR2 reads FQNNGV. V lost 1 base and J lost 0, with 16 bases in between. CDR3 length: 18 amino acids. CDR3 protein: CASSLVLGQINSGNTIYF. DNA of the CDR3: TGTGCCAGCAGCTTAGTTTTAGGACAGATAAACTCTGGAAACACCATATATTTT.

The CDR3, as DNA: TGTGCCAGCAGTGAGGGAACTGAAGCTTTCTTT. It translates to CASSEGTEAFF. V is TRBV6-5 and J is TRBJ1-1; D not resolved. This CDR3 contains 11 residues. Germline V gene lookup returns CDR1 MNHEY and CDR2 SVGAGI. Trimming took off 5 bases at V and 5 bases at J, with 6 bases between the two ends.

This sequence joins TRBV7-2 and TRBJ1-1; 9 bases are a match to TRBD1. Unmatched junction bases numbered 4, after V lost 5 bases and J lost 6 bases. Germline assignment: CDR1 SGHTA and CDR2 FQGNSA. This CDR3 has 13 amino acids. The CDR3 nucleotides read TGTGCCAGCAGCCAACAGGGGGCCGCTGAAGCTTTCTTT. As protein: CASSQQGAAEAFF.

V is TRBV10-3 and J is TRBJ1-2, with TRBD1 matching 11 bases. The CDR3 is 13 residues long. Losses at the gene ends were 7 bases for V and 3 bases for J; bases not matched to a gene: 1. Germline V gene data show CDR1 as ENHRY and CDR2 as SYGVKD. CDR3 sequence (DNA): TGTGCCATCACGGGACAGGGGGACTATGGCTACACCTTC. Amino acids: CAITGQGDYGYTF.

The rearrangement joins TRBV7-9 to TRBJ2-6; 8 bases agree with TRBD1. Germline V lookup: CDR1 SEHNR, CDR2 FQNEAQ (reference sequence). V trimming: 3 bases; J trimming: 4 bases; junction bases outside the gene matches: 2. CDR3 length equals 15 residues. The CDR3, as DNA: TGTGCCAGCAGCTTGACAGGGGTCGGGGCCAACGTCCTGACTTTC. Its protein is CASSLTGVGANVLTF.

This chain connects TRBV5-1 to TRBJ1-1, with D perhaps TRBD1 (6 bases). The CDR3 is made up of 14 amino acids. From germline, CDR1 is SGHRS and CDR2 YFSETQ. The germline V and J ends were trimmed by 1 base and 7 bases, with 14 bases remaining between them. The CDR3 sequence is CASSLFGGGDEAFF. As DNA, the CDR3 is TGCGCCAGCAGCTTGTTTGGGGGCGGAGATGAAGCTTTCTTT.

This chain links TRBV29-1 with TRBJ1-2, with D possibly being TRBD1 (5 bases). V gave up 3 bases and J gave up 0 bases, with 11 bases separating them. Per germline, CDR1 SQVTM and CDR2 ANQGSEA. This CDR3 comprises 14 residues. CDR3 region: CSVDGGESNYGYTF. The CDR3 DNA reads TGCAGCGTTGACGGGGGGGAGTCTAACTATGGCTACACCTTC.

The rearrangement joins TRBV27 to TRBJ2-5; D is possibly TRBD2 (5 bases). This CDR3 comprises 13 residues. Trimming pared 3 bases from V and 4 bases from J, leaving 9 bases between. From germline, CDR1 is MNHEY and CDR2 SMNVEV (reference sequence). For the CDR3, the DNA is TGTGCCAGCAGTTTCCAGAGCGGAGAGACCCAGTACTTC. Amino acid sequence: CASSFQSGETQYF.

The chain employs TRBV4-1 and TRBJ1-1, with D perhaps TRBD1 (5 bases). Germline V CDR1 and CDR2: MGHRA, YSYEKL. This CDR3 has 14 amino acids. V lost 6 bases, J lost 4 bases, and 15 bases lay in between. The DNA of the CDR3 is TGCGCCAGCAGACATGTCGGGGGAGCCACTGAAGCTTTCTTT. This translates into CASRHVGGATEAFF.

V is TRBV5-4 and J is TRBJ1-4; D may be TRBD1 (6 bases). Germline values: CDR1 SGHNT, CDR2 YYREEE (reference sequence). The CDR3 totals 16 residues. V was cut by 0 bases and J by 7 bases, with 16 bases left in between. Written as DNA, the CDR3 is TGTGCCAGCAGCTTGGCCGGCAGGGGTGGAAGTGAAAAACTGTTTTTT. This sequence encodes CASSLAGRGGSEKLFF.

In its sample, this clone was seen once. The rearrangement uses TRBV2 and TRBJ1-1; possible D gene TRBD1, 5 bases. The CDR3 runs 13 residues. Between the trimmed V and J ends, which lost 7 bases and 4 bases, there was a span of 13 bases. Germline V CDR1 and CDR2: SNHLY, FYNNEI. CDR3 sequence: CASNPGRGTEAFF. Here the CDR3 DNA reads TGTGCCAGCAACCCGGGGAGGGGCACTGAAGCTTTCTTT.

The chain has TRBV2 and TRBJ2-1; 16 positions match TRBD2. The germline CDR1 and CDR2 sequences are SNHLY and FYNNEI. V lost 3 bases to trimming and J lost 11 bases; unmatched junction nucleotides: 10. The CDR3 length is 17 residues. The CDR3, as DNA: TGTGCCAGCAGTGACGGCGGGACTAGCGGGGGGGGAACCAAGCAGTTCTTC. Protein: CASSDGGTSGGGTKQFF.

The CDR3 bases are TGTGCCAGCAGCTTGGGGTTAGTGACTGAAGCTTTCTTT. Protein sequence: CASSLGLVTEAFF. The chain recombines TRBV5-4 with TRBJ1-1; unclear D gene. The CDR3 spans 13 residues. V gave up 0 bases and J gave up 5 bases, with 8 bases separating them. The germline CDR1 and CDR2 sequences are SGHNT and YYREEE (reference sequence).

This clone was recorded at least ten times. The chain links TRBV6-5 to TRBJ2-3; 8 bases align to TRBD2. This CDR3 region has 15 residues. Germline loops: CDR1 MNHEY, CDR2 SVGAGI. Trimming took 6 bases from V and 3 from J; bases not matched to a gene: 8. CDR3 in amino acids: CASRTGLAGTDTQYF. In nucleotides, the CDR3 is TGTGCCAGCAGAACGGGGCTAGCGGGTACAGATACGCAGTATTTT.

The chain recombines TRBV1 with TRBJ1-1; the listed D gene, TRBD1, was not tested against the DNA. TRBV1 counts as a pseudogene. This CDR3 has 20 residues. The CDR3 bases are TGCACCAGCAGCCAAGTACTTCTCCCTAAGACCAGGGGATGGTGGACTGAAGCTTTCTTT. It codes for CTSSQVLLPKTRGWWTEAFF.

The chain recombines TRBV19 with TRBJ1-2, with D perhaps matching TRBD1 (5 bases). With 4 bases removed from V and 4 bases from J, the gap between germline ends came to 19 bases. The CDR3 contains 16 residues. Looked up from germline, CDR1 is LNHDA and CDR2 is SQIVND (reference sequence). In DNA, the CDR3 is TGTGCCAGTAGTAGGGGCCGGGAGGCGGGATTCTATGGCTACACCTTC. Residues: CASSRGREAGFYGYTF.

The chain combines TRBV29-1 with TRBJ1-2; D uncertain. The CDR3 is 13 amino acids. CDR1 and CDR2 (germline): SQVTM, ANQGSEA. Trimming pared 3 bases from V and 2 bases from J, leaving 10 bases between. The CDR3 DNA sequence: TGCAGCGTTGAGGAGAGATGGAACTATGGCTACACCTTC. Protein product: CSVEERWNYGYTF.

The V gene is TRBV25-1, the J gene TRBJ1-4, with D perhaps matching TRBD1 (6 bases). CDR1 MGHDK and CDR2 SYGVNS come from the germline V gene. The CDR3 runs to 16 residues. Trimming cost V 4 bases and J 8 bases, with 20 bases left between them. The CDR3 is CASSAKRTALGEKLFF. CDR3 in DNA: TGTGCCAGCAGTGCGAAAAGGACAGCTCTGGGAGAAAAACTGTTTTTT. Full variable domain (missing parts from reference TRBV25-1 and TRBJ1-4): EADIYQTPRYLVIGTGKKITLECSQTMGHDKMYWYQQDPGMELHLIHYSYGVNSTEKGDLSSESTVSRIRTEHFPLTLESARPSHTSQYLCASSAKRTALGEKLFFGSGTQLSVL.

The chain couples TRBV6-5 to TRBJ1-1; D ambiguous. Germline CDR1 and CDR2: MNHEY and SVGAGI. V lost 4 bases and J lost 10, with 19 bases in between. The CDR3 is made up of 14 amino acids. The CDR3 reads CASSLMRAPIRAFF. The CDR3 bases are TGTGCCAGCAGTTTAATGAGGGCGCCGATAAGAGCTTTCTTT.

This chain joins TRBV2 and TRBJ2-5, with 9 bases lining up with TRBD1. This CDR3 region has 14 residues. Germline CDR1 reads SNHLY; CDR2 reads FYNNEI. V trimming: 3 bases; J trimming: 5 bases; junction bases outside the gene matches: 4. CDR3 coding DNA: TGTGCCAGCAGTGACGACAGGGGGAGCGAGACCCAGTACTTC. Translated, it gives CASSDDRGSETQYF.

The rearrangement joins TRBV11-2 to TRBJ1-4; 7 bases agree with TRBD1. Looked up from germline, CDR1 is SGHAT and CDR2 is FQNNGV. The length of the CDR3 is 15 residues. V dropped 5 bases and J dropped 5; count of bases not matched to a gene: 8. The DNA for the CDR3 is TGTGCCAGCAGCCGCTCCGGACAGGCAAATGAAAAACTGTTTTTT. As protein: CASSRSGQANEKLFF.

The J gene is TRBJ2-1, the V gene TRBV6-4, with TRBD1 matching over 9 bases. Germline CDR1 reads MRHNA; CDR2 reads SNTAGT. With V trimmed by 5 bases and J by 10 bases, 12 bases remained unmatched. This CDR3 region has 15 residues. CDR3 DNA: TGTGCCAGCAGTCCGAGGACAGGGGAGGCTGAGGAGCAGTTCTTC. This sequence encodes CASSPRTGEAEEQFF.

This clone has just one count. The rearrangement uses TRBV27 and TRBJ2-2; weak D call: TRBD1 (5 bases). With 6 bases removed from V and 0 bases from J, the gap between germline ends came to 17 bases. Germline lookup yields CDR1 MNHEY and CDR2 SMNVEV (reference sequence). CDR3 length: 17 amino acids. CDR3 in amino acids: CASRRQPVGTNTGELFF. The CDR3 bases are TGTGCCAGCAGAAGACAGCCGGTGGGGACGAACACCGGGGAGCTGTTTTTT.

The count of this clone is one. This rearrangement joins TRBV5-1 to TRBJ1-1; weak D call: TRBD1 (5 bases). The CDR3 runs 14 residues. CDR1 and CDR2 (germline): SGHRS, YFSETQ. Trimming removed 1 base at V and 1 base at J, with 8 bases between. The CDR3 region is CASSLLTANTEAFF. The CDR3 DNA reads TGCGCCAGCAGCTTGTTGACAGCGAACACTGAAGCTTTCTTT.

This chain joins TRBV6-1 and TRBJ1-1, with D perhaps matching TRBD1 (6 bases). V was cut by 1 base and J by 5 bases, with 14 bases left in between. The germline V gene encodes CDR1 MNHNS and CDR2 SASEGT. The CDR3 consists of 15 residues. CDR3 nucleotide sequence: TGTGCCAGCAGTGAAGAGACAGGCAAGGGGACTGAAGCTTTCTTT. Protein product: CASSEETGKGTEAFF.

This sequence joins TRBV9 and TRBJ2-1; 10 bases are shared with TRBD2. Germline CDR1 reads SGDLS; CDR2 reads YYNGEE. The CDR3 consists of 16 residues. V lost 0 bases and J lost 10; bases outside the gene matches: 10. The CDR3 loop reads CASSVGPSGGAREQFF. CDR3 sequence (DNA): TGTGCCAGCAGCGTAGGGCCCAGCGGGGGGGCCCGAGAGCAGTTCTTC.

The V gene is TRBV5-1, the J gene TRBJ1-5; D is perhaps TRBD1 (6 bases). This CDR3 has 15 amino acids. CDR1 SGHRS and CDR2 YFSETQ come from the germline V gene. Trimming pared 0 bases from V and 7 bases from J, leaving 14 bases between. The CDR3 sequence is CASSLDGGAEQPQHF. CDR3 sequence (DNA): TGCGCCAGCAGCTTGGATGGGGGGGCCGAGCAGCCCCAGCATTTT.